The source of this TCR beta chain is a study of blood T cell repertoires in COVID-19. Across the study: Collection of acute and convalescent COVID-19 samples took place in the United States, Italy and Spain. PBMCs, B-cell-depleted T cells, or T cells provided the cDNA or gDNA that made up the material.

Germline V CDR1 and CDR2: MNHNY, SVGAGI (reference sequence). V dropped 6 bases and J dropped 1 base, with 9 bases sitting between them. The CDR3 runs 13 residues. Under the authors' procedure: The assay estimated nucleated cells by amplifying reference gene primers. Profiled with immunoSEQ multiplex PCR; TCRdb holds only in-frame clones, not every one. V and J calls and clone size follow that table, whereas D and trimming were derived from the DNA. The sample consists of roughly 76,000 clones, around nine tenths of them appearing once. This sequence originates from a man aged 25-45 years with acute or convalescent COVID-19. The specimen was peripheral blood. The rearrangement links TRBV6-6 to TRBJ1-1; D unclear. The CDR3 DNA reads TGTGCCAGCAGGTTGTCAGAGAACACTGAAGCTTTCTTT. It yields the protein CASRLSENTEAFF.